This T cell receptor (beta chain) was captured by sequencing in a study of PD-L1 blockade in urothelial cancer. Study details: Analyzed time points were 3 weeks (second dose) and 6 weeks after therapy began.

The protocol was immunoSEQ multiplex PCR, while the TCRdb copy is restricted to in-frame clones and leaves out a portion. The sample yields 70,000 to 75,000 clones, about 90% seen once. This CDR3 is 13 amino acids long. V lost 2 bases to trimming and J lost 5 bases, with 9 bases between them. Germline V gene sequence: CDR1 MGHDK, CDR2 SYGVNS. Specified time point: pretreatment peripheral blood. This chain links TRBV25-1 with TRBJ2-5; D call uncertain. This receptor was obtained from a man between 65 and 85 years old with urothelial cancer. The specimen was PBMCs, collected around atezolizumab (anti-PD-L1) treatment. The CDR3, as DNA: TGTGCCAGCAGTGAACACAGTCTGGAGACCCAGTACTTC. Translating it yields CASSEHSLETQYF.